This T cell receptor (beta chain) was retrieved from a study of shared clonotypes between healthy human individuals. Only in-frame clones appear in the TCRdb table, and some are missing; sequencing was by immunoSEQ multiplex PCR. The sample shows roughly 1,500,000 clones, nearly 99% of them seen only once. Unmatched junction bases numbered 3, after V lost 10 bases and J lost 2 bases. CDR1 and CDR2 (germline): MNHNS, SASEGT. The CDR3 runs to 13 residues. The sequencing sample was made of naive CD4+ T cells sorted from blood. As for subset: CD45RA+ positively selected. The rearrangement joins TRBV6-1 to TRBJ2-7, with 12 bases that match TRBD2. The TCR comes from a young man in good health. CDR3 sequence (DNA): TGTGCCACCCGGACTAGCGGGACCTACGAGCAGTACTTC. This translates into CATRTSGTYEQYF.